This T cell receptor beta chain was sequenced for a study of shared clonotypes between healthy human individuals. Trimming took 6 bases from V and 7 from J, leaving 12 bases between them. Per the germline V gene, CDR1 is DFQATT and CDR2 is SNEGSKA (reference sequence). There are 11 residues in the CDR3. Details on this clone: What it recognizes is unknown.

The authors divided CD4+ cells into CD45RA+ naive and CD45RA-negative memory subsets. Whole-study findings and limits: Naive subsets usually exceeded memory subsets in estimated richness. Four donors showed sharing of about 4.7% of naive CD4 clonotypes.

Every subset's genomic DNA went evenly onto several immunoSEQ plates. Using immunoSEQ multiplex PCR, the repertoire was profiled, and TCRdb retains in-frame clones only, with some absent. The sample has approximately 980,000 clones, 76% seen once. Sequencing used memory CD4+ T cells sorted from blood. Subset defined: CD45RA-negative fraction. The V call is TRBV20-1, the J call TRBJ1-2; D is undetermined. This TCR was sampled from a man in his late teens or twenties in good health. The CDR3 nucleotides read TGCAGTGCCGAGGCGTCGATTGGCTACACCTTC. Translated, it gives CSAEASIGYTF.